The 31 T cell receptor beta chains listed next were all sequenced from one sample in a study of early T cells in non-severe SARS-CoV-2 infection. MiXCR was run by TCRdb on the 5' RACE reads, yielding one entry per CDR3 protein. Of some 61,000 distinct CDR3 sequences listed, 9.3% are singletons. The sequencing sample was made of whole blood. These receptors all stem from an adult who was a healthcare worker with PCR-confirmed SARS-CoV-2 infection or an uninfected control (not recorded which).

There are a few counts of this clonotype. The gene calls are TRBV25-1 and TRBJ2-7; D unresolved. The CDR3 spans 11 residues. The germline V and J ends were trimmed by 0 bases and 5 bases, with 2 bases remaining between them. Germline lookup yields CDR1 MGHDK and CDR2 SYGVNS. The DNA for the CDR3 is TGTGCCAGCAGTGAATACAACGAGCAGTACTTC. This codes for CASSEYNEQYF.

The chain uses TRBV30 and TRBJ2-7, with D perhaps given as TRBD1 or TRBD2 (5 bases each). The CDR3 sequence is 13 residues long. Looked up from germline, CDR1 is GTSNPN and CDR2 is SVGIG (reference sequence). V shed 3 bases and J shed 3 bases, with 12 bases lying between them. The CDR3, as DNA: TGTGCCTGGAGCCGGGACCCGAGCTACGAGCAGTACTTC. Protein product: CAWSRDPSYEQYF.

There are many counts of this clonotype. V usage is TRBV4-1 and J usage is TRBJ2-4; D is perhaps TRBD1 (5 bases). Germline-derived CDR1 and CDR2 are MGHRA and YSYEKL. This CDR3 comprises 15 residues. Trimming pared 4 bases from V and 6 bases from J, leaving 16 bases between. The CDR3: CASSPVGRRGNIQYF. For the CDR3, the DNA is TGCGCCAGCAGCCCGGTAGGGCGTAGGGGAAACATTCAGTACTTC.

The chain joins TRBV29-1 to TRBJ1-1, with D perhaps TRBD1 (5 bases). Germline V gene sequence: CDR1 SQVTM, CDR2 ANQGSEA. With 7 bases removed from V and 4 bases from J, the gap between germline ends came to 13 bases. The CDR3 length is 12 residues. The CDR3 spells CSGKYRGTEAFF. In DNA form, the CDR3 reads TGCAGCGGAAAGTATAGGGGCACTGAAGCTTTCTTT.

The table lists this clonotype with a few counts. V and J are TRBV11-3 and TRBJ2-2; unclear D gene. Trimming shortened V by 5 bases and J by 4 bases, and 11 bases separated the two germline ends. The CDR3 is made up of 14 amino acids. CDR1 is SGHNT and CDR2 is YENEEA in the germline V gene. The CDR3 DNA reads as TGTGCCAGCAGCGCTGGACCCGCCACCGGGGAGCTGTTTTTT. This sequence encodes CASSAGPATGELFF. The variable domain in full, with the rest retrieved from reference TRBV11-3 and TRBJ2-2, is EAGVVQSPRYKIIEKKQPVAFWCNPISGHNTLYWYLQNLGQGPELLIRYENEEAVDDSQLPKDRFSAERLKGVDSTLKIQPAELGDSAVYLCASSAGPATGELFFGEGSRLTVL.

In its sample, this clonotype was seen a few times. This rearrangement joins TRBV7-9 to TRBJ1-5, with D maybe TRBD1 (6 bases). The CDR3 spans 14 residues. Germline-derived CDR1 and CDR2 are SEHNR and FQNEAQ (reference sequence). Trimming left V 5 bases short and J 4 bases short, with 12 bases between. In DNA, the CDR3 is TGTGCCAGCAGCCCAACAGGGATGAATCAGCCCCAGCATTTT. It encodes CASSPTGMNQPQHF. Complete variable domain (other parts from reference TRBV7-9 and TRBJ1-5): DTGVSQNPRHKITKRGQNVTFRCDPISEHNRLYWYRQTLGQGPEFLTYFQNEAQLEKSRLLSDRFSAERPKGSFSTLEIQRTEQGDSAMYLCASSPTGMNQPQHFGDGTRLSIL.

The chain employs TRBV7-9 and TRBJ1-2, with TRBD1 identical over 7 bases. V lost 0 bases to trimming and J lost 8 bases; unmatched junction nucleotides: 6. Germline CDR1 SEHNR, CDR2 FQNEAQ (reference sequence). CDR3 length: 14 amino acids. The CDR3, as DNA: TGTGCCAGCAGCTTAGCAGGGGGCCCCCTCGGCTACACCTTC. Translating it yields CASSLAGGPLGYTF.

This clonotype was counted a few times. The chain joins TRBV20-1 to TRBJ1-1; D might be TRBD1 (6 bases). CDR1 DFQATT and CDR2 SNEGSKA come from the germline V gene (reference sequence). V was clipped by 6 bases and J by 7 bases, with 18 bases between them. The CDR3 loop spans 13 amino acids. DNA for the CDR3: TGCAGTGCCCCGAGAGGGGGGGGCAATGAAGCTTTCTTT. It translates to CSAPRGGGNEAFF.

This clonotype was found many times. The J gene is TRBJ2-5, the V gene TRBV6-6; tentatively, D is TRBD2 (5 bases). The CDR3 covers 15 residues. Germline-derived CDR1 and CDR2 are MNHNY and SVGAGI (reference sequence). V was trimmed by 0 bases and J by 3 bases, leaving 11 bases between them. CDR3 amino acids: CASSYSRGKKETQYF. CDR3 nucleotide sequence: TGTGCCAGCAGTTACTCGAGAGGGAAGAAAGAGACCCAGTACTTC.

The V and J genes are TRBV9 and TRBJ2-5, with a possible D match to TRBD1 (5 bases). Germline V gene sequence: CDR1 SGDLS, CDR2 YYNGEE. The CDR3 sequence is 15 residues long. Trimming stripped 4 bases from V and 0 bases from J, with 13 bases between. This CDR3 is CASSISTAYQETQYF. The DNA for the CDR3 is TGTGCCAGCAGCATATCGACAGCCTACCAAGAGACCCAGTACTTC.

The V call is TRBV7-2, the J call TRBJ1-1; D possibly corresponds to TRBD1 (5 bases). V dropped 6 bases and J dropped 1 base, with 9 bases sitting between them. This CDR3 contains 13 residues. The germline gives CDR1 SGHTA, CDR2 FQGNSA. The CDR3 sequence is CASSYQGNTEAFF. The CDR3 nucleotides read TGTGCCAGCAGTTATCAGGGGAACACTGAAGCTTTCTTT.

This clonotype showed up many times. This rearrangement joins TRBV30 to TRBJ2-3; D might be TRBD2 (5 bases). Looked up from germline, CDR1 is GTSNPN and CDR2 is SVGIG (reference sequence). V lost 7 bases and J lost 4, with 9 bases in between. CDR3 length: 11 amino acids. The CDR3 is CAFTRADTQYF. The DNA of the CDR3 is TGTGCCTTCACTAGAGCAGATACGCAGTATTTT.

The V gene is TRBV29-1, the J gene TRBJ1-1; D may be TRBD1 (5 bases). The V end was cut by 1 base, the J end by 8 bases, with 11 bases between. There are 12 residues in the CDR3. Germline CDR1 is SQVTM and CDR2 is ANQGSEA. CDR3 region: CSVEGSDMEAFF. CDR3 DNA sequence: TGCAGCGTTGAAGGCTCGGACATGGAAGCTTTCTTT.

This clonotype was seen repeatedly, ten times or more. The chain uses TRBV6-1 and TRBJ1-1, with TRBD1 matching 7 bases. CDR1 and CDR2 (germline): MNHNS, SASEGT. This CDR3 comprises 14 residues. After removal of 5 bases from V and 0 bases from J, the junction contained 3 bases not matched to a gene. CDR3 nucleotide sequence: TGTGCCAGCAGTTGGACAGGCTTGAACACTGAAGCTTTCTTT. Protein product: CASSWTGLNTEAFF.

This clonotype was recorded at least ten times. The CDR3 loop reads CASRRDFGAQYF. CDR3 DNA: TGTGCCAGCAGGAGGGATTTTGGGGCCCAGTACTTC. V usage is TRBV12-3 or TRBV12-4 and J usage is TRBJ2-5, with a tentative D call TRBD2 (5 bases). This CDR3 is built from 12 residues. Trimming took 6 bases from V and 9 from J, leaving 14 bases between them.

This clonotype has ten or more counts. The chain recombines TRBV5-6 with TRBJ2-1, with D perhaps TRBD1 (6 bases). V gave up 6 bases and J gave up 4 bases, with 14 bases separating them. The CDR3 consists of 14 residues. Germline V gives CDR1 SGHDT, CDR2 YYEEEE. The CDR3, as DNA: TGTGCCAGCACCTTACAGGGTTGGTACAATGAGCAGTTCTTC. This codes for CASTLQGWYNEQFF.

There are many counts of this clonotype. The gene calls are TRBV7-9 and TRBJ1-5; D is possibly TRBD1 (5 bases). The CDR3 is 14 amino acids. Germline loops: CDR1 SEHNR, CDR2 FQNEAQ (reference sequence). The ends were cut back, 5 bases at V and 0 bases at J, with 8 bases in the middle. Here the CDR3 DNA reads TGTGCCAGCAGCCTCGACAGTAGCAATCAGCCCCAGCATTTT. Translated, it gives CASSLDSSNQPQHF.

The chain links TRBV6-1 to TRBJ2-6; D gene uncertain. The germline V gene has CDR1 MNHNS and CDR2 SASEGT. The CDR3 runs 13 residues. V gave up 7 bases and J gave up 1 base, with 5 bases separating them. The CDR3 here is CASKGSGANVLTF. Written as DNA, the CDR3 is TGTGCCAGCAAAGGATCTGGGGCCAACGTCCTGACTTTC.

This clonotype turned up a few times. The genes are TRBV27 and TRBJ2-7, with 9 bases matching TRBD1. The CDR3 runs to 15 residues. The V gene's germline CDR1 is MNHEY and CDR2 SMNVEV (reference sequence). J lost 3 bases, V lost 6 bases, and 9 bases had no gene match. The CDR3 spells CASSQQGANYYEQYF. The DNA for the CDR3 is TGTGCCAGCAGCCAACAGGGGGCGAATTACTACGAGCAGTACTTC.

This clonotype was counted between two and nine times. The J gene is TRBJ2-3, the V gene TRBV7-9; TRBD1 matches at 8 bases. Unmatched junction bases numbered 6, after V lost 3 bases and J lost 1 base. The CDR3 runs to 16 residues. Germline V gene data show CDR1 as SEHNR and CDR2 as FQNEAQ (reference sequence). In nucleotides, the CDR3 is TGTGCCAGCAGCTTTGCGGGACAGGCGCGCACAGATACGCAGTATTTT. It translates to CASSFAGQARTDTQYF.

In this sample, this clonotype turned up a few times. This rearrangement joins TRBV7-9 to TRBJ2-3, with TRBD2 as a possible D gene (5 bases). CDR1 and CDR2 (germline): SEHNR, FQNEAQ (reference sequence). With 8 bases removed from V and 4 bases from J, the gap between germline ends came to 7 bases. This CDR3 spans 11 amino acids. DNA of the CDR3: TGTGCCAGCCGGCGGGCAGATACGCAGTATTTT. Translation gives CASRRADTQYF.

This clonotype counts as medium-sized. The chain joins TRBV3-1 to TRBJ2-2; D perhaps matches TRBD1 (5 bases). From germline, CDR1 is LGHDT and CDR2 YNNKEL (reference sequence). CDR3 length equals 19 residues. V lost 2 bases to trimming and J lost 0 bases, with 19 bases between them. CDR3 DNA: TGTGCCAGCAGCCAATACCACCCTCCACAGGATGCGAACACCGGGGAGCTGTTTTTT. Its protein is CASSQYHPPQDANTGELFF.

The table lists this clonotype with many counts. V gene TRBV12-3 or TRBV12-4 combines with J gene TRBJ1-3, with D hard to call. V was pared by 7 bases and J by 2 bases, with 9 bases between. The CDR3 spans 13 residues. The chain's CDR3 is CASIPEPGNTIYF. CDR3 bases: TGTGCCAGCATCCCGGAACCTGGAAACACCATATATTTT.

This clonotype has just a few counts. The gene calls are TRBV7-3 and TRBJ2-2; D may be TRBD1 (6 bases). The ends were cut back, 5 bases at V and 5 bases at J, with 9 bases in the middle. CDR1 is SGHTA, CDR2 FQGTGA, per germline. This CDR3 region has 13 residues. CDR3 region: CASSQQGTGELFF. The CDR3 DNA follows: TGTGCCAGCAGCCAGCAGGGGACCGGGGAGCTGTTTTTT.

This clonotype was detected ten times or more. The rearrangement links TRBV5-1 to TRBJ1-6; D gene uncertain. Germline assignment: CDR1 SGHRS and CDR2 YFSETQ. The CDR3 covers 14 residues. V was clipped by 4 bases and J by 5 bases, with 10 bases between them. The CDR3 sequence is CASSAGNNNSPLHF. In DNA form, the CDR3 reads TGCGCCAGCAGCGCCGGGAATAATAATTCACCCCTCCACTTT.

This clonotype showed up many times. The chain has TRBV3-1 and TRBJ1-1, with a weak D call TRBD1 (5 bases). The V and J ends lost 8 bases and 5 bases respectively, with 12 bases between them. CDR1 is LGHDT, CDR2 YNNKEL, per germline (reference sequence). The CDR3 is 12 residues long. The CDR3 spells CASGPGGTEAFF. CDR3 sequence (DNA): TGTGCCAGCGGTCCTGGGGGGACTGAAGCTTTCTTT.

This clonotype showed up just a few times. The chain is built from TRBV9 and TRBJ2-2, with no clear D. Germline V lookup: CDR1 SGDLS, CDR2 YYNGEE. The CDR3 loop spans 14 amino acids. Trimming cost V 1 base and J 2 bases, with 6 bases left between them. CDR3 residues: CASSVTTNTGELFF. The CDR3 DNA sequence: TGTGCCAGCAGCGTAACCACCAACACCGGGGAGCTGTTTTTT.

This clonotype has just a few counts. The CDR3 DNA reads as TGCGCCAGCAGTGATCCGGGAAACCAAGAGACCCAGTACTTC. It translates to CASSDPGNQETQYF. J is TRBJ2-5 and V is TRBV10-1; D is possibly TRBD2 (5 bases). V lost 3 bases to trimming and J lost 0 bases, with 8 bases between them. Germline V lookup: CDR1 WNHNN, CDR2 SYGVQD (reference sequence). This CDR3 comprises 14 residues.

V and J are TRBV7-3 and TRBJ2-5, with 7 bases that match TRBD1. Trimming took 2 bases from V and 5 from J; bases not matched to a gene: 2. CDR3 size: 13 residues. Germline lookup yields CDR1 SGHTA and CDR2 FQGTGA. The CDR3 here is CASSLGQDETQYF. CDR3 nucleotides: TGTGCCAGCAGCTTAGGACAGGACGAGACCCAGTACTTC. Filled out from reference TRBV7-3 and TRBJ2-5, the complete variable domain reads GAGVSQTPSNKVTEKGKYVELRCDPISGHTALYWYRQSLGQGPEFLIYFQGTGAADDSGLPNDRFFAVRPEGSVSTLKIQRTERGDSAVYLCASSLGQDETQYFGPGTRLLVL.

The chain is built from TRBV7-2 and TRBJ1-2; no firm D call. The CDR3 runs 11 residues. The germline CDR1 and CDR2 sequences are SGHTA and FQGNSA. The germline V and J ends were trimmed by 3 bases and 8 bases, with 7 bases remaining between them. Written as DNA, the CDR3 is TGTGCCAGCAGCTTTTTTGGAGGCTACACCTTC. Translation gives CASSFFGGYTF.

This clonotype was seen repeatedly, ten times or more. CDR3 residues: CASNVGSPVLGELFF. CDR3 sequence (DNA): TGTGCCAGCAACGTAGGCAGCCCTGTGTTGGGGGAGCTGTTTTTT. The V and J genes are TRBV5-5 and TRBJ2-2; no clear D gene. The CDR3 extends over 15 amino acids. Germline V gene lookup returns CDR1 SGHKS and CDR2 YYEKEE (reference sequence). V shed 6 bases and J shed 8 bases, with 20 bases lying between them.